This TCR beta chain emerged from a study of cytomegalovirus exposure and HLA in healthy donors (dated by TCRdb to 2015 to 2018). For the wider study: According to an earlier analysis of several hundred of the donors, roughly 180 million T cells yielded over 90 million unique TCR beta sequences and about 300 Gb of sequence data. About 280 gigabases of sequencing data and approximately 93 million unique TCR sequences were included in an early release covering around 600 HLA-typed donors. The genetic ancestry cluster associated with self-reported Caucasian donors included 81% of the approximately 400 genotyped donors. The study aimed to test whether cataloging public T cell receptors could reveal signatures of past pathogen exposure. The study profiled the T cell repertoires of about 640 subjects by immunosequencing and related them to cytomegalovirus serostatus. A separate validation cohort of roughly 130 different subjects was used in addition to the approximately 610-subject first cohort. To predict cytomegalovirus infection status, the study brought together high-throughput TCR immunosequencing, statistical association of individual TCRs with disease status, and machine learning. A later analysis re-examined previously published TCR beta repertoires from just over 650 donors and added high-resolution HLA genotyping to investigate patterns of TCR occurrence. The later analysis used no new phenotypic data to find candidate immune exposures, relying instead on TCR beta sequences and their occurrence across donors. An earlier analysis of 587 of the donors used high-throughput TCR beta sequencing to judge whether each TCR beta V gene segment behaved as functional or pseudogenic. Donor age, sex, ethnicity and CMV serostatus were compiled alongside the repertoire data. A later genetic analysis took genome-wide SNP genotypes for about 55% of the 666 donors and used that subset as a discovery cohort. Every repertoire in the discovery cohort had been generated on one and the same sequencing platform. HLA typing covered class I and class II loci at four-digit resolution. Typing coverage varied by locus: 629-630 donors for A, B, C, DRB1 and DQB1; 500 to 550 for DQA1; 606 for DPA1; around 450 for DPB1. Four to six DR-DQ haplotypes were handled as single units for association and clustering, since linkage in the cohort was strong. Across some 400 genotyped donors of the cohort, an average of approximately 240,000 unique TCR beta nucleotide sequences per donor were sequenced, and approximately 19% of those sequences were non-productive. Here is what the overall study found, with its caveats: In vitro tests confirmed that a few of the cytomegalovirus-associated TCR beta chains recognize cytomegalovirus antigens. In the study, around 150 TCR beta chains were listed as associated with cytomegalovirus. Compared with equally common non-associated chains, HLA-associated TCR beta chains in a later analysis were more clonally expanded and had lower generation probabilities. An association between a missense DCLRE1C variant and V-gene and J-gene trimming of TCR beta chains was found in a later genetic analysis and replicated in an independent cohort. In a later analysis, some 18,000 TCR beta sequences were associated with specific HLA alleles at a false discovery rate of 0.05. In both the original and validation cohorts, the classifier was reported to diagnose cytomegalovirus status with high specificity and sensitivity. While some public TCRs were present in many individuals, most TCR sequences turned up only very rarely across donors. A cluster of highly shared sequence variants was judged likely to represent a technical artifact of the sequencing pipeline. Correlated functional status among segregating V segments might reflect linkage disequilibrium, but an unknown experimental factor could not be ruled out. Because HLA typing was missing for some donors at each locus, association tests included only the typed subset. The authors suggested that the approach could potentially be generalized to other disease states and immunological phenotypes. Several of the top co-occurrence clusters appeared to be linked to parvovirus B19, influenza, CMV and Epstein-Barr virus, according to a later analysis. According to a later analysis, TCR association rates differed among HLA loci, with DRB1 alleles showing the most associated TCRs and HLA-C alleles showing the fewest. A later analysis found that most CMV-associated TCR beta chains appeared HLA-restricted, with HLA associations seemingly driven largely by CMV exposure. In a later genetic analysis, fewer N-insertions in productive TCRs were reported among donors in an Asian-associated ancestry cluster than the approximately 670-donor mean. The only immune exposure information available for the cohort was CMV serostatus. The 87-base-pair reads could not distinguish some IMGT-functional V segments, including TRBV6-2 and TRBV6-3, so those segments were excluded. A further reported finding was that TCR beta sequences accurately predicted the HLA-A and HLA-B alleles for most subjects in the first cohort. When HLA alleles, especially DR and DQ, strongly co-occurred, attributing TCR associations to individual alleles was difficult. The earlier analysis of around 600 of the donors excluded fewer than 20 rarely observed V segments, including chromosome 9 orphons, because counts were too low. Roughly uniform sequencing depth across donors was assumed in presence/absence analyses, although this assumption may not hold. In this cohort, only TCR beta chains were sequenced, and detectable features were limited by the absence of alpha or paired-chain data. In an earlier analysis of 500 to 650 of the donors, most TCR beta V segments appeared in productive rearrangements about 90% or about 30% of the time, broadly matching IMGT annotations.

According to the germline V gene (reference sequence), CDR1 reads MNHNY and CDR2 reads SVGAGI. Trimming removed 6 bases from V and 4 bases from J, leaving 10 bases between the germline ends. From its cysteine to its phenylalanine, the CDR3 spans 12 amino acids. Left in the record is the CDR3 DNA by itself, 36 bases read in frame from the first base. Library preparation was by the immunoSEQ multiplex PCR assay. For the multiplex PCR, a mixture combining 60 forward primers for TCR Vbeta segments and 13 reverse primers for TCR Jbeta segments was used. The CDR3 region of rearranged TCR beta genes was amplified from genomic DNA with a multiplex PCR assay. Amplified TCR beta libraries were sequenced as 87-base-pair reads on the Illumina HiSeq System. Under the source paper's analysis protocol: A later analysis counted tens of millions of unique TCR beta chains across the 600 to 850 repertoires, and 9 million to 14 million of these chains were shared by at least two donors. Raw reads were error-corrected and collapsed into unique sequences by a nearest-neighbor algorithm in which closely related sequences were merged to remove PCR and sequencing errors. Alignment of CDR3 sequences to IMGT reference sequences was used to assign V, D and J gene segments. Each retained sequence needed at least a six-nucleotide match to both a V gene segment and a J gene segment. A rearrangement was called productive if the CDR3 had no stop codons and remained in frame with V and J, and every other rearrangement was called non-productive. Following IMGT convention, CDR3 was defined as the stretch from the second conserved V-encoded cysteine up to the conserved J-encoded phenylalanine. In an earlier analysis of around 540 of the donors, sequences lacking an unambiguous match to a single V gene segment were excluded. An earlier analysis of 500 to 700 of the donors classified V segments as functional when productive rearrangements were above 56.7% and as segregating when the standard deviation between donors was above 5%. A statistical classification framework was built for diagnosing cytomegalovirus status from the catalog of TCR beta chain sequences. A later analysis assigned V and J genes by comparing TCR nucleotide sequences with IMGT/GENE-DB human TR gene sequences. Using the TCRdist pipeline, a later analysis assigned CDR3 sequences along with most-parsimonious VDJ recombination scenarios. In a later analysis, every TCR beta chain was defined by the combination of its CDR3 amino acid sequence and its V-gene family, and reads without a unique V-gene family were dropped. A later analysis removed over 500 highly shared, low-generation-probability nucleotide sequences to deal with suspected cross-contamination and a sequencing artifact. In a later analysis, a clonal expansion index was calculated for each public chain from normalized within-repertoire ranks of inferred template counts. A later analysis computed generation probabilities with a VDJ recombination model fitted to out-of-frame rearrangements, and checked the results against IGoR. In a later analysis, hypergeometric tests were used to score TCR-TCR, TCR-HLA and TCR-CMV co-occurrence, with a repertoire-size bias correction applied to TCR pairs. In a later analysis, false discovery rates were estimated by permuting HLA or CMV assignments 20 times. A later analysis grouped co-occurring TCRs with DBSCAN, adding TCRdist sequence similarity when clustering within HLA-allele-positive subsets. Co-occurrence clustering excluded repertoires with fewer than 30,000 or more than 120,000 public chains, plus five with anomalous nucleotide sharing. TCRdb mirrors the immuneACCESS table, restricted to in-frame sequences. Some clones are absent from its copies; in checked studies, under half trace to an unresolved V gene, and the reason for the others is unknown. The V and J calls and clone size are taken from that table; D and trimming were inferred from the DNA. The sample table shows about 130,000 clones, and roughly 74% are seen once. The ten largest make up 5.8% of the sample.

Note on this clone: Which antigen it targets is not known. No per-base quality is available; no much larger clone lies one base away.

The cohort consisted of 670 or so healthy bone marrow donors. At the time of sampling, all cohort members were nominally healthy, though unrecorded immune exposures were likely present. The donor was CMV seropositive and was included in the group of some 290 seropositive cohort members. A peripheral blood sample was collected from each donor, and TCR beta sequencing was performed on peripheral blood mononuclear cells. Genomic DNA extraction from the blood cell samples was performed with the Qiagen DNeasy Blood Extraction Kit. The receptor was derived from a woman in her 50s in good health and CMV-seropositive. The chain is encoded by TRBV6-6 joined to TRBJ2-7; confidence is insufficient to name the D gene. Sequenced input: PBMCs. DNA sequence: TGTGCCAGCAGCCCCCAGGATTACGAGCAGTACTTC. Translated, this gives CASSPQDYEQYF.